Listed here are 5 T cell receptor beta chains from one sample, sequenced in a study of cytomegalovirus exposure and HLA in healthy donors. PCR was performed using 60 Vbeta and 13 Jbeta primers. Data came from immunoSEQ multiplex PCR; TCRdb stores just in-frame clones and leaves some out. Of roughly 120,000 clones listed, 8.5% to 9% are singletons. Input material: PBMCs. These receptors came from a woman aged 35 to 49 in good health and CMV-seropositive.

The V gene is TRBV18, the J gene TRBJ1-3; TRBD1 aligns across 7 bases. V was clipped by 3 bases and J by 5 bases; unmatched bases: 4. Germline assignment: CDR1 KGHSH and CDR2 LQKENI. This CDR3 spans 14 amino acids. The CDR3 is CASSPDRDRNTIYF. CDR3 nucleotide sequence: TGTGCCAGCTCACCCGACAGGGATAGAAACACCATATATTTT.

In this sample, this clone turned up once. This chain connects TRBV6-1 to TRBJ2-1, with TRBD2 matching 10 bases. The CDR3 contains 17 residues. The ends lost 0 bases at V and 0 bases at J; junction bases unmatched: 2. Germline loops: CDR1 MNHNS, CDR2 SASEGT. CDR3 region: CASSEAAGGSSYNEQFF. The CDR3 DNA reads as TGTGCCAGCAGTGAAGCAGCGGGGGGGAGCTCCTACAATGAGCAGTTCTTC.

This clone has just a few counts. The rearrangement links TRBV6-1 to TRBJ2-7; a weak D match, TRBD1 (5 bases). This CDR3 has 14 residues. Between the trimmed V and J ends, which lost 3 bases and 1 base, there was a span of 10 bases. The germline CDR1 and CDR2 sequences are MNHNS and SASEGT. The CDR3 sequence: CASSEAQGSYEQYF. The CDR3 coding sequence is TGTGCCAGCAGTGAGGCCCAGGGATCCTACGAGCAGTACTTC.

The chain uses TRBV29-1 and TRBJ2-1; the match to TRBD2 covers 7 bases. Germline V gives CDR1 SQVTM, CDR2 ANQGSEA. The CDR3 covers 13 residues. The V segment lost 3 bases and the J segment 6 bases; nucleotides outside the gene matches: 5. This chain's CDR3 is CSVEGGDFNEQFF. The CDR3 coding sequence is TGCAGCGTTGAGGGGGGGGATTTCAATGAGCAGTTCTTC.

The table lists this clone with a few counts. Written as DNA, the CDR3 is TGCGCCAGCAGCTCGGGGGGACAGGGGCTCGGCTACACCTTC. Translation gives CASSSGGQGLGYTF. This sequence joins TRBV5-1 and TRBJ1-2, with 10 positions matching TRBD1. Trimming took 3 bases from V and 8 from J; bases not matched to a gene: 7. Germline CDR1 reads SGHRS; CDR2 reads YFSETQ. This CDR3 contains 14 residues.